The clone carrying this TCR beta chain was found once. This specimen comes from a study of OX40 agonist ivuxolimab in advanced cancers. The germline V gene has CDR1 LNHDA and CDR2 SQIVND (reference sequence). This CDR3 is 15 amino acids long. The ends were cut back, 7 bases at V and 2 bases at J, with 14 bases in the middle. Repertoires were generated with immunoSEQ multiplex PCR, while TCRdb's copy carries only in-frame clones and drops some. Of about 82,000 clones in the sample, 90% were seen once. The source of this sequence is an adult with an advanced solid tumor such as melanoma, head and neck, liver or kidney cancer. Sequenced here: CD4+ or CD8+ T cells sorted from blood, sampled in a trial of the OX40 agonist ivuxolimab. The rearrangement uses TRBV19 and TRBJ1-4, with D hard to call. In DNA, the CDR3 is TGTGCCAGTAATTCGAAGGGAGGGACTAATGAAAAACTGTTTTTT. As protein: CASNSKGGTNEKLFF.